This TCR beta chain was sequenced during a study of response to subunit inactivated influenza vaccine. Each CDR3 protein gets one entry after TCRdb re-called the RT-PCR reads with MiXCR. The sample has roughly 710,000 distinct CDR3 sequences, around 13% seen once; the top ten hold roughly 7.6%. Study results and limitations: That few new T cells are recruited by each seasonal influenza vaccination was the authors' suggestion.

The sample holds a few counts of this clonotype. As yet, its antigen is unknown. The TCR was taken from a man between 50 and 59 years old who received an inactivated influenza vaccine. This specimen was PBMCs from blood, taken around two weeks before vaccination.

The CDR3 nucleotides read TGCAGTGCTCGGACTAGCGGGAGGATTGTAAGAGAGACCCAGTACTTC. Its protein is CSARTSGRIVRETQYF. The chain has TRBV20-1 and TRBJ2-5; 14 positions agree with TRBD2. The CDR3 consists of 16 residues. The V gene's germline CDR1 is DFQATT and CDR2 SNEGSKA (reference sequence). Unmatched junction bases numbered 9, after V lost 5 bases and J lost 4 bases.